One and the same sample provided the 3 T cell receptor beta chains below, sequenced in a study of immune characterization of retroperitoneal liposarcoma. TCRdb redid the calling of the PCR reads with MiXCR, one entry per CDR3 protein. This sample has some 11,000 distinct CDR3 sequences, with 45% to 55% found just once. The sequencing input was tumor tissue. These receptors came from a female donor with retroperitoneal liposarcoma.

The chain employs TRBV10-1 and TRBJ2-1; D gene ambiguous. Germline assignment: CDR1 WNHNN and CDR2 SYGVQD (reference sequence). The V gene lost 3 bases and the J gene lost 1 base, with 4 bases spanning the gap. CDR3 length: 13 residues. Here the CDR3 reads CASSDRSYNEQFF. The DNA for the CDR3 is TGCGCCAGCAGTGACAGGTCCTACAATGAGCAGTTCTTC.

The chain joins TRBV12-3 or TRBV12-4 to TRBJ2-1; D assignment may be TRBD1 or TRBD2 (5 bases each). Trimming took 6 bases from V and 10 from J, leaving 22 bases between them. The CDR3 has 15 amino acids. CDR3 residues: CASSPSGPFNYEQFF. The CDR3 DNA is TGTGCCAGCAGCCCCTCGGGGCCATTTAACTACGAGCAGTTCTTC.

This rearrangement joins TRBV11-2 to TRBJ2-1; the D gene is possibly TRBD1 (6 bases). The J call is in doubt because the DNA end fits TRBJ2-7 better. The germline gives CDR1 SGHAT, CDR2 FQNNGV. This CDR3 is 15 amino acids long. The CDR3 here is CASSLGRDNSYEQYF. The CDR3 bases are TGTGCCAGCAGCTTAGGCCGGGACAACTCCTACGAGCAGTACTTC.